The source of this T cell receptor (beta chain) is a study of T cells in Graves' hyperthyroidism and ophthalmopathy. The investigators amplified TCR beta CDR3 regions from RNA transcripts. A set of HTBI primers served as the primers for a first-round RT-PCR of the TCR CDR3. TCRdb reanalysed the multiplex PCR reads using MiXCR and keeps one entry per CDR3 protein. The sample carries approximately 630,000 distinct CDR3 sequences, roughly 16% recorded once. General study points: Among clonotypes expanded in thyroid above 0.001, most were also found in blood. Ophthalmopathy prediction by the model preceded onset by a median roughly 6 months.

This clonotype was detected ten times or more. Its cognate antigen is unknown. Over 18 months, lack of ophthalmopathy progression marked Graves' hyperthyroidism as stable. This CDR3 has 14 residues. The germline V and J ends were trimmed by 3 bases and 3 bases, with 12 bases remaining between them. CDR1 is MDHEN and CDR2 is SYDVKM in the germline V gene. Input material: blood. This receptor was identified in a young woman with Graves' hyperthyroidism. The rearrangement links TRBV28 to TRBJ2-7; a possible D gene is TRBD1 (6 bases). The CDR3 reads CASSLTGKFYEQYF. In DNA, the CDR3 is TGTGCCAGCAGTTTGACAGGAAAGTTCTACGAGCAGTACTTC.